Shown below are 15 T cell receptor beta chains from a single sample sequenced in a study of blood T cell repertoires in COVID-19. Data came from immunoSEQ multiplex PCR; TCRdb stores just in-frame clones and leaves some out. The sample consists of some 200,000 clones, less than 90% of them appearing once. Material for sequencing was peripheral blood. The receptors were sampled from a woman between 40 and 55 years old with acute or convalescent COVID-19.

This clone is a singleton in its sample. The rearrangement links TRBV2 to TRBJ2-7, with TRBD2 matching 7 bases. Germline assignment: CDR1 SNHLY and CDR2 FYNNEI. The J segment lost 4 bases and the V segment lost 3 bases, leaving 9 bases of the junction unmatched. The CDR3 runs to 15 residues. DNA for the CDR3: TGTGCCAGCAGTGAGAGACGGGGGGTCGGATACGAGCAGTACTTC. Translated: CASSERRGVGYEQYF.

The J gene is TRBJ1-4, the V gene TRBV4-2; 7 bases agree with TRBD1. This CDR3 contains 12 residues. The trim removed 3 bases at V and 13 bases at J, leaving 5 bases unmatched. The germline V gene has CDR1 LGHNA and CDR2 YNFKEQ. The CDR3 DNA reads TGTGCCAGCAGCCAGACAGGGAATAGACTGTTTTTT. It encodes CASSQTGNRLFF.

This clone was detected only a few times. The chain uses TRBV2 and TRBJ2-1; a possible D gene is TRBD2 (7 bases). This CDR3 has 15 amino acids. The germline V gene encodes CDR1 SNHLY and CDR2 FYNNEI. V was pared by 3 bases and J by 4 bases, with 13 bases between. CDR3 DNA: TGTGCCAGCAGTGACGAGGGGGGGCGTTACAATGAGCAGTTCTTC. Amino acid sequence: CASSDEGGRYNEQFF.

V is TRBV4-1 and J is TRBJ1-3; no clear D gene. Trimming pared 2 bases from V and 0 bases from J, leaving 14 bases between. CDR3 length: 17 amino acids. CDR1 and CDR2 (germline): MGHRA, YSYEKL. CDR3 coding DNA: TGCGCCAGCAGCCAACTACCGGACTTAATCTCTGGAAACACCATATATTTT. As protein: CASSQLPDLISGNTIYF.

This chain joins TRBV6-5 and TRBJ1-2; 9 nucleotides match TRBD1. The CDR3 has 14 residues. Looked up from germline, CDR1 is MNHEY and CDR2 is SVGAGI. J gave up 2 bases and V 5 bases, and 3 bases lay outside the gene matches. Here the CDR3 DNA reads TGTGCCAGCAGTCCACAGGGGGCCAACTATGGCTACACCTTC. Its translation is CASSPQGANYGYTF.

The chain combines TRBV27 with TRBJ2-7; tentatively, D is TRBD2 (6 bases). The V gene lost 6 bases and the J gene lost 11 bases, with 20 bases spanning the gap. The CDR3 spans 13 residues. Germline V gene sequence: CDR1 MNHEY, CDR2 SMNVEV (reference sequence). This chain's CDR3 is CASSPFGEEGEYF. CDR3 sequence (DNA): TGTGCCAGCAGCCCCTTCGGGGAGGAAGGGGAGTACTTC.

This chain links TRBV30 with TRBJ1-1; 7 bases are a match to TRBD1. V shed 4 bases and J 4 bases; nucleotides not matched to a gene: 6. CDR3 size: 13 residues. The germline V gene has CDR1 GTSNPN and CDR2 SVGIG (reference sequence). The CDR3 DNA reads TGTGCCTGGAACCACCCAGGGGGCACTGAAGCTTTCTTT. This translates into CAWNHPGGTEAFF.

The rearrangement uses TRBV11-2 and TRBJ2-1; TRBD2 agrees at 10 bases. Trimming removed 0 bases from V and 8 bases from J; junction bases left unmatched: 10. Germline V gives CDR1 SGHAT, CDR2 FQNNGV. The CDR3 loop spans 17 amino acids. CDR3 sequence reads: CASSLDIRKLAGYEQFF. The CDR3 DNA sequence: TGTGCCAGCAGCTTAGATATTCGGAAACTAGCGGGATATGAGCAGTTCTTC.

This sequence joins TRBV27 and TRBJ2-3; 9 bases agree with TRBD1. The germline CDR1 and CDR2 sequences are MNHEY and SMNVEV (reference sequence). The CDR3 is 15 residues long. Trimming removed 5 bases from V and 8 bases from J; junction bases left unmatched: 11. The CDR3 here is CASSPRTGEVVTQYF. The CDR3 DNA reads TGTGCCAGCAGTCCACGGACAGGGGAGGTAGTTACGCAGTATTTT.

This rearrangement joins TRBV5-4 to TRBJ2-2; 8 bases line up with TRBD1. V dropped 2 bases and J dropped 4; count of bases not matched to a gene: 10. Germline CDR1 is SGHNT and CDR2 is YYREEE (reference sequence). This CDR3 is built from 17 residues. The chain's CDR3 is CASSLGAGGLVTGELFF. In DNA form, the CDR3 reads TGTGCCAGCAGCTTAGGGGCAGGGGGCTTGGTCACCGGGGAGCTGTTTTTT.

This sequence joins TRBV18 and TRBJ2-7; TRBD1 agrees at 9 bases. Germline trimming cut 3 bases from V and 6 bases from J; bases unmatched to any gene: 12. This CDR3 has 16 residues. Germline V gives CDR1 KGHSH, CDR2 LQKENI. CDR3 region: CASSPSGTGIFSEQYF. The CDR3 DNA is TGTGCCAGCTCACCCTCCGGGACAGGGATTTTCTCCGAGCAGTACTTC. Complete variable domain (other parts from reference TRBV18 and TRBJ2-7): NAGVMQNPRHLVRRRGQEARLRCSPMKGHSHVYWYRQLPEEGLKFMVYLQKENIIDESGMPKERFSAEFPKEGPSILRIQQVVRGDSAAYFCASSPSGTGIFSEQYFGPGTRLTVT.

The chain employs TRBV27 and TRBJ2-7; 12 bases map to TRBD2. The CDR3 contains 14 residues. Germline V lookup: CDR1 MNHEY, CDR2 SMNVEV (reference sequence). Germline trimming cut 4 bases from V and 5 bases from J; bases unmatched to any gene: 3. CDR3 sequence: CASSWTSGIHEQYF. CDR3 DNA: TGTGCCAGCAGTTGGACTAGCGGGATACACGAGCAGTACTTC.

The rearrangement uses TRBV5-1 and TRBJ1-1; perhaps TRBD1 as D (5 bases). The CDR3 loop spans 15 amino acids. Germline V gives CDR1 SGHRS, CDR2 YFSETQ. V was pared by 0 bases and J by 4 bases, with 13 bases between. This CDR3 is CASSLGGAGGTEAFF. DNA of the CDR3: TGCGCCAGCAGCTTGGGTGGGGCGGGGGGCACTGAAGCTTTCTTT.

V is TRBV7-9 and J is TRBJ2-1, with 8 bases identical to TRBD2. Germline V gene data show CDR1 as SEHNR and CDR2 as FQNEAQ (reference sequence). The J segment lost 6 bases and the V segment lost 2 bases, leaving 9 bases of the junction unmatched. The CDR3 is 16 residues long. As DNA, the CDR3 is TGTGCCAGCAGCTTAATTGCGGGAGGACCCGTCAATGAGCAGTTCTTC. It translates to CASSLIAGGPVNEQFF. Drawing the rest from reference TRBV7-9 and TRBJ2-1, the complete variable domain is DTGVSQNPRHKITKRGQNVTFRCDPISEHNRLYWYRQTLGQGPEFLTYFQNEAQLEKSRLLSDRFSAERPKGSFSTLEIQRTEQGDSAMYLCASSLIAGGPVNEQFFGPGTRLTVL.

The chain couples TRBV5-1 to TRBJ2-5, with D uncertain. V dropped 4 bases and J dropped 1 base, with 14 bases sitting between them. Per germline, CDR1 SGHRS and CDR2 YFSETQ. The CDR3 sequence is 15 residues long. CDR3 residues: CASSPSSGSQETQYF. DNA of the CDR3: TGCGCCAGCAGCCCCTCTTCCGGGTCCCAAGAGACCCAGTACTTC.